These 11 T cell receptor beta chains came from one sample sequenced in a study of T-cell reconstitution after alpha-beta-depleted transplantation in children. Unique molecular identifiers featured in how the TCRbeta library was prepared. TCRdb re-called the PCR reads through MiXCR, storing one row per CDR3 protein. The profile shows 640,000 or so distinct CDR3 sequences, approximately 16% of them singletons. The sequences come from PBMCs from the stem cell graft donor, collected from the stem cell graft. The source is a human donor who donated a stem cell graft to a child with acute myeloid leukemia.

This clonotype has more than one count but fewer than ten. CDR3 nucleotide sequence: TGCGCCAGCAGCTTACAGGAACCCGGGGAGCTGTTTTTT. Its protein is CASSLQEPGELFF. The chain carries TRBV5-1 and TRBJ2-2, with D possibly TRBD1 on 5 matching bases. CDR3 length: 13 residues. Per germline, CDR1 SGHRS and CDR2 YFSETQ. Trimming took 2 bases from V and 6 from J, leaving 8 bases between them. The complete variable domain, with remaining parts taken from reference TRBV5-1 and TRBJ2-2, reads KAGVTQTPRYLIKTRGQQVTLSCSPISGHRSVSWYQQTPGQGLQFLFEYFSETQRNKGNFPGRFSGRQFSNSRSEMNVSTLELGDSALYLCASSLQEPGELFFGEGSRLTVL.

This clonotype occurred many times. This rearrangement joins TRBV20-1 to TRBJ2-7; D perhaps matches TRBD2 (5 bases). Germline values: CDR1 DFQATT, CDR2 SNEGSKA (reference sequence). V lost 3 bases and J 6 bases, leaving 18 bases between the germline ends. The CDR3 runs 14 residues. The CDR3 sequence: CSARADSTPFEQYV. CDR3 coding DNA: TGCAGTGCTAGGGCGGACTCGACTCCCTTCGAGCAGTACGTC.

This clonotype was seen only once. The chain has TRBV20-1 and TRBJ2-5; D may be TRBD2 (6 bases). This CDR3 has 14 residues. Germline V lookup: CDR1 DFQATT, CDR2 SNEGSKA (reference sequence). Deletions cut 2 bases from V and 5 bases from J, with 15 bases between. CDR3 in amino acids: CSARSGWARETQYF. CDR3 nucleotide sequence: TGCAGTGCTAGAAGCGGGTGGGCGCGGGAGACCCAGTACTTC.

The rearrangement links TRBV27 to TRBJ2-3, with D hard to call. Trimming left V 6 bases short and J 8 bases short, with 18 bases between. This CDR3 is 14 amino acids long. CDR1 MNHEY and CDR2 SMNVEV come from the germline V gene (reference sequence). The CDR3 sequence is CASRESASRRTQYF. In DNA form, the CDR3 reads TGTGCCAGCAGGGAGAGCGCAAGTCGGCGTACGCAGTATTTT.

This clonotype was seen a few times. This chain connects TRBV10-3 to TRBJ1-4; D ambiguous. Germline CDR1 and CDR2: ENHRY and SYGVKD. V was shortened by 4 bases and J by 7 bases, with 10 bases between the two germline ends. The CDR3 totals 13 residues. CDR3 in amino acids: CAISGTVGEKLFF. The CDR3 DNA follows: TGTGCCATCAGTGGCACCGTCGGTGAAAAACTGTTTTTT.

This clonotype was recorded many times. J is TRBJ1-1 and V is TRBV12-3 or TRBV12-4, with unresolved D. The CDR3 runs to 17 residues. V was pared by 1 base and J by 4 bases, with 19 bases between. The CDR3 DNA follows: TGTGCCAGCAGTTTAGAGGGAGTCTTGGTGTTTAGCACTGAAGCTTTCTTT. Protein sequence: CASSLEGVLVFSTEAFF.

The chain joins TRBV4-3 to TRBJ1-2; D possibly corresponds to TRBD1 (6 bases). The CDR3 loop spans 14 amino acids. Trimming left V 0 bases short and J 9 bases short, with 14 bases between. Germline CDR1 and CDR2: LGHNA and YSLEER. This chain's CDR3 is CASSQDRGAESYTF. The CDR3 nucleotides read TGCGCCAGCAGCCAAGATCGGGGGGCGGAAAGCTACACCTTC.

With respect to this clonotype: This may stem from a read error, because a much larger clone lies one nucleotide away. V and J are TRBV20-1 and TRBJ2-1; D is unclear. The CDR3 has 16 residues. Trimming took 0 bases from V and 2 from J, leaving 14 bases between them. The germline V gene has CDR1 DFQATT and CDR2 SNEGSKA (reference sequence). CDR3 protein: CSARESGRTPYNEQFF. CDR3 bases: TGCAGTGCTAGAGAGTCAGGACGCACTCCCTACAATGAGCAGTTCTTC.

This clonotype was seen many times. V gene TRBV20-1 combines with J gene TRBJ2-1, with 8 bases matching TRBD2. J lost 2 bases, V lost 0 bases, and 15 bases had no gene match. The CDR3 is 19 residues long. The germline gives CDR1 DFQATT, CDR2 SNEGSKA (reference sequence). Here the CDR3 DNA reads TGCAGTGCTAGAGATGTCGGGGGGGCCGGGATCCCCACCTACAATGAGCAGTTCTTC. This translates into CSARDVGGAGIPTYNEQFF.

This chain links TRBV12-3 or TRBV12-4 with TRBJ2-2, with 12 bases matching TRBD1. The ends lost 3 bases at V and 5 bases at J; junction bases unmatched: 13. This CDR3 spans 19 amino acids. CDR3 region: CASSFLRGTGGNGTGELFF. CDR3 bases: TGTGCCAGCAGTTTCCTACGTGGGACAGGGGGCAACGGGACCGGGGAGCTGTTTTTT.

The CDR3 DNA sequence: TGTGCCACCAGCAGAGAACCCTTCTACGAGCAGTACGTC. Residues: CATSREPFYEQYV. The gene calls are TRBV15 and TRBJ2-7; no reliable D call. Between the trimmed V and J ends, which lost 0 bases and 3 bases, there was a span of 6 bases. CDR3 size: 13 residues. Germline V gene lookup returns CDR1 LNHNV and CDR2 YYDKDF (reference sequence).